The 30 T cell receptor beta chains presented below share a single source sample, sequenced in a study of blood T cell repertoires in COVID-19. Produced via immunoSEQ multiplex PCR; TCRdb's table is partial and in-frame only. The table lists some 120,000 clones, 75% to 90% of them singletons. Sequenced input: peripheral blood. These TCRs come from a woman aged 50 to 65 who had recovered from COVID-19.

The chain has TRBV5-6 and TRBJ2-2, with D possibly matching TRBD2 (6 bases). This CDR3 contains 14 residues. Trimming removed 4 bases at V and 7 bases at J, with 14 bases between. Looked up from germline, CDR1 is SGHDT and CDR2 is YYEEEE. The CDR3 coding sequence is TGTGCCAGCAGCCGCGGACTATTCTACGGGGAGCTGTTTTTT. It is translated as CASSRGLFYGELFF.

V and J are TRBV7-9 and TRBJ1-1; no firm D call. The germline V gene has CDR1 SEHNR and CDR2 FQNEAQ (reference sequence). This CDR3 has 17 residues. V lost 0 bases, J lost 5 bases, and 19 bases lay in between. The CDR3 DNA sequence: TGTGCCAGCAGCTTAGCGGGAAGGAGGGCCCAGAAGACTGAAGCTTTCTTT. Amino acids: CASSLAGRRAQKTEAFF.

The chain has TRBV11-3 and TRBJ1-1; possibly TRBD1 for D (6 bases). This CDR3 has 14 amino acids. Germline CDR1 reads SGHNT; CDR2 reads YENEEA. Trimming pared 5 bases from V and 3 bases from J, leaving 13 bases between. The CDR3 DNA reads TGTGCCAGCAGCGCCTGGGACACTTACACTGAAGCTTTCTTT. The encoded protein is CASSAWDTYTEAFF.

Written as DNA, the CDR3 is TGTGCCAGCAGCCCGCGCCGGGGTGGTAGCGGGGGGCGATACCAAGAGACCCAGTACTTC. Its translation: CASSPRRGGSGGRYQETQYF. The chain is built from TRBV5-4 and TRBJ2-5, with 10 positions matching TRBD2. There are 20 residues in the CDR3. The germline gives CDR1 SGHNT, CDR2 YYREEE (reference sequence). Unmatched junction bases numbered 18, after V lost 4 bases and J lost 0 bases.

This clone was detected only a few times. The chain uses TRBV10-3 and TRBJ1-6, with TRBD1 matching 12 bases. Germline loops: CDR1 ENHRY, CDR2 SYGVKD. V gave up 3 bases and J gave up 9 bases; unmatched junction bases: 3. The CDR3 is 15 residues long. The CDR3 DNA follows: TGTGCCATCAGTGACGGGGACAGGGGGCCTTCACCCCTCCACTTT. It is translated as CAISDGDRGPSPLHF.

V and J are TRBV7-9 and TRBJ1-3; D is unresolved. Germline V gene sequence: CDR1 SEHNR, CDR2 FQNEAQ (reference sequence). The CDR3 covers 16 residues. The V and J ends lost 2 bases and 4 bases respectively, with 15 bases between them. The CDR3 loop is CASSLKERTPGNTIYF. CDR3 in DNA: TGTGCCAGCAGCTTAAAGGAAAGGACTCCAGGAAACACCATATATTTT.

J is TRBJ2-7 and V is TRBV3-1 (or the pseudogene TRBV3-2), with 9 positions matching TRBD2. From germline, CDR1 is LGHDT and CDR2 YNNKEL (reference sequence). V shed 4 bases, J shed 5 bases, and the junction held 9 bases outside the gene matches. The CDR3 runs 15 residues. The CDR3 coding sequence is TGTGCCAGCAGCCCGCGGGGGGGCGAAACGAACGAGCAGTACTTC. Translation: CASSPRGGETNEQYF.

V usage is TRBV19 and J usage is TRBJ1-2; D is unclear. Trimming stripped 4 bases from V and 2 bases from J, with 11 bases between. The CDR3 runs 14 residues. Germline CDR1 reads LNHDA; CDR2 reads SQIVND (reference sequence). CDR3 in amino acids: CASSTGRVNYGYTF. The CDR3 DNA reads TGTGCCAGTAGTACGGGAAGGGTCAACTATGGCTACACCTTC.

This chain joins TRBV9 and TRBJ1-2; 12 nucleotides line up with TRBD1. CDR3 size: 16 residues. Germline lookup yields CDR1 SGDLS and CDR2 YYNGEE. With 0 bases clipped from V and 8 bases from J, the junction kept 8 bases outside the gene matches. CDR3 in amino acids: CASSVGAGQGARGYTF. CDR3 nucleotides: TGTGCCAGCAGCGTAGGGGCGGGACAGGGGGCTCGGGGCTACACCTTC.

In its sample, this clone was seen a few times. For the CDR3, the DNA is TGCAGTGCTAGTAAGGACAGTACCTTGAACACTGAAGCTTTCTTT. Translation gives CSASKDSTLNTEAFF. The chain combines TRBV20-1 with TRBJ1-1, with D possibly being TRBD1 (6 bases). The germline gives CDR1 DFQATT, CDR2 SNEGSKA (reference sequence). This CDR3 spans 15 amino acids. V was shortened by 3 bases and J by 0 bases, with 14 bases between the two germline ends.

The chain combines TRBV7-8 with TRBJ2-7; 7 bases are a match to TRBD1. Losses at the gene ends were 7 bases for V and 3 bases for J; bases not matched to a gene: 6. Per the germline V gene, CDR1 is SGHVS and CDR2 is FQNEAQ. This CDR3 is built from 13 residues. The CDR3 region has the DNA TGTGCCAGCACATACAGGGGAAGCTACGAGCAGTACTTC. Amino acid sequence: CASTYRGSYEQYF.

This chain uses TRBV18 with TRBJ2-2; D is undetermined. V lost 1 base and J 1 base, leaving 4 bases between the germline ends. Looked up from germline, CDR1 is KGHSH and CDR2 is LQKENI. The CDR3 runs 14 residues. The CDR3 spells CASSPQLNTGELFF. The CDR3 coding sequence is TGTGCCAGCTCACCACAGCTGAACACCGGGGAGCTGTTTTTT.

In DNA, the CDR3 is TGCAGCGTTGTCCTGGGGGGGGCGCGAGGCTACACCTTC. Translating gives CSVVLGGARGYTF. The chain has TRBV29-1 and TRBJ1-2; D may be TRBD1 (6 bases). Germline loops: CDR1 SQVTM, CDR2 ANQGSEA. The V end lost 4 bases, the J end lost 8 bases, and 17 bases lay between the germline ends. The CDR3 runs to 13 residues.

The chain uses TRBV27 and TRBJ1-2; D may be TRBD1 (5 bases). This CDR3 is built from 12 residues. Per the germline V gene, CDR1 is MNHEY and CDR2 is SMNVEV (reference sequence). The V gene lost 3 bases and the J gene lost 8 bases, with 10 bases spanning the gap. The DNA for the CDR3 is TGTGCCAGCAGTTTTCAGGGAGGGGGCTACACCTTC. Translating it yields CASSFQGGGYTF.

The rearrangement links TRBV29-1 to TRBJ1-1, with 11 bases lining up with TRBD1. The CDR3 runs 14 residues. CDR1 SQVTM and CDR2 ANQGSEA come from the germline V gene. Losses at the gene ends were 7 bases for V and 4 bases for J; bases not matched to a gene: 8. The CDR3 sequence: CSGTGTGGGTEAFF. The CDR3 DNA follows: TGCAGCGGGACCGGGACAGGGGGTGGCACTGAAGCTTTCTTT.

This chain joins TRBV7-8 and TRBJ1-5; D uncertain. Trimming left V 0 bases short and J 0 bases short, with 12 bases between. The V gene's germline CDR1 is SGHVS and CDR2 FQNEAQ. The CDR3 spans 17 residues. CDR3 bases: TGTGCCAGCAGCTTAGCAAGAGGAGTGTATAGCAATCAGCCCCAGCATTTT. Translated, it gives CASSLARGVYSNQPQHF.

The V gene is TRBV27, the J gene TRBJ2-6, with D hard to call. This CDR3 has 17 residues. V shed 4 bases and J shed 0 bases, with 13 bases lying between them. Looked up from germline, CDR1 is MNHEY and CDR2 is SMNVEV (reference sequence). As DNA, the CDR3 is TGTGCCAGCAGTTCAATCCTACGGAGCTCTGGGGCCAACGTCCTGACTTTC. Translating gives CASSSILRSSGANVLTF.

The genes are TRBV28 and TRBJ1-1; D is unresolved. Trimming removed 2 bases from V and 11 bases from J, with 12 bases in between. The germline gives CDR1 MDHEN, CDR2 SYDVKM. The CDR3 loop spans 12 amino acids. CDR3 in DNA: TGTGCCAGCAGTTTAAGCGGCTATGGGGCTTTCTTT. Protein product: CASSLSGYGAFF.

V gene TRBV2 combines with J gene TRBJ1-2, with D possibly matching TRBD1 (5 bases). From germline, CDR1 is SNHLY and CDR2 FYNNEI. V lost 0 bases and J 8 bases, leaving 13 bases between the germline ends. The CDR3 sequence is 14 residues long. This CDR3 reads CASSEALGGSGYTF. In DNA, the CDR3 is TGTGCCAGCAGTGAAGCGCTGGGGGGTTCCGGCTACACCTTC.

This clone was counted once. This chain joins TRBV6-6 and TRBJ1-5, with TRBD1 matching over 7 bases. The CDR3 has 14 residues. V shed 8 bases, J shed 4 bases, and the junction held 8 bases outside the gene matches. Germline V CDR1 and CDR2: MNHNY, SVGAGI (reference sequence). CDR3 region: CASLRQGPNQPQHF. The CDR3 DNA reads TGTGCCAGCCTCAGACAGGGACCAAATCAGCCCCAGCATTTT.

The CDR3, as DNA: TGCGCCAGCAGGCGGTTAGAGACCCAGTACTTC. Translation gives CASRRLETQYF. The gene calls are TRBV5-1 and TRBJ2-5; D gene ambiguous. The V end lost 5 bases, the J end lost 4 bases, and 6 bases lay between the germline ends. The germline V gene has CDR1 SGHRS and CDR2 YFSETQ. The CDR3 runs 11 residues.

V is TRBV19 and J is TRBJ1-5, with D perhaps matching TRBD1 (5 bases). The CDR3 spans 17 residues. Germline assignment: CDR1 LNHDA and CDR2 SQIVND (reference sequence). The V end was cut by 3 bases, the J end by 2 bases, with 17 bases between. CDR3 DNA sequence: TGTGCCAGTAGTATCATTCAGGGTCGAATCGGCAATCAGCCCCAGCATTTT. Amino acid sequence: CASSIIQGRIGNQPQHF.

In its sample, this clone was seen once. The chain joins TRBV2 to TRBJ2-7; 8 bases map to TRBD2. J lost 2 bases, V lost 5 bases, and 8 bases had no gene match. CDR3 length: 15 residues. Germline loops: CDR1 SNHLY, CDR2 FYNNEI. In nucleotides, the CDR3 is TGTGCCAGCAGTCTGAGCGGGAGCCTTGCCTACGAGCAGTACTTC. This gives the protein CASSLSGSLAYEQYF.

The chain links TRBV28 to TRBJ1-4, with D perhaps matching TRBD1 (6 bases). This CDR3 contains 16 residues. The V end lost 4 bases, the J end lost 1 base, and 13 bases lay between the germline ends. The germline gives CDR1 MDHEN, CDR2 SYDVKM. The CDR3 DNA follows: TGTGCCAGCAGTTCGGTGGACAGTAAAACTAATGAAAAACTGTTTTTT. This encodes CASSSVDSKTNEKLFF.

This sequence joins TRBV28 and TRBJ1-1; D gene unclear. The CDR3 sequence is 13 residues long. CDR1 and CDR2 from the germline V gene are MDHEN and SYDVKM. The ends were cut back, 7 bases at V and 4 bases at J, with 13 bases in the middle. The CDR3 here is CASTGGRSTEAFF. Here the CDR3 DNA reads TGTGCCAGCACAGGAGGTCGGTCCACTGAAGCTTTCTTT.

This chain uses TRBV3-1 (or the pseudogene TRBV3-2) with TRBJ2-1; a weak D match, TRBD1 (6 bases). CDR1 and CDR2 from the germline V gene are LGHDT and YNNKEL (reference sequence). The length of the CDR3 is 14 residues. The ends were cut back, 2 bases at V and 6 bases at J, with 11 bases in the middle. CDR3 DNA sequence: TGTGCCAGCAGCCAATCGGACAGTTCCAATGAGCAGTTCTTC. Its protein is CASSQSDSSNEQFF.

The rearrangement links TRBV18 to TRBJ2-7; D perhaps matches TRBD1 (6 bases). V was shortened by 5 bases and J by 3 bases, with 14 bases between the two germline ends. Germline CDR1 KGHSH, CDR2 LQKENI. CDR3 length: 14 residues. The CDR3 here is CASSFRDTRYEQYF. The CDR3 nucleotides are TGTGCCAGCTCATTCCGGGACACTCGCTACGAGCAGTACTTC.

The CDR3 DNA reads TGTGCCAGCAGCCAACCTGGGACAGGGTGGCTGAGAGCTTTCTTT. It codes for CASSQPGTGWLRAFF. The chain joins TRBV11-3 to TRBJ1-1; 9 bases fit TRBD1. This CDR3 region has 15 residues. V shed 5 bases and J 10 bases; nucleotides not matched to a gene: 14. From germline, CDR1 is SGHNT and CDR2 YENEEA.

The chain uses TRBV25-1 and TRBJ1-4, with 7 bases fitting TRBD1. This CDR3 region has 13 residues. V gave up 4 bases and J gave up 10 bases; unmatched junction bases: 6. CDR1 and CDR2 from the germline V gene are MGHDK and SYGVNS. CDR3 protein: CASSGRQGRKLFF. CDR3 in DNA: TGTGCCAGCAGTGGGCGACAGGGTCGAAAACTGTTTTTT.

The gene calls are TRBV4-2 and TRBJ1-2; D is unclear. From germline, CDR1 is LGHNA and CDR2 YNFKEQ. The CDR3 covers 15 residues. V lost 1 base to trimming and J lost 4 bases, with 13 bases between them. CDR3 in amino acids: CASSQVFPGFYGYTF. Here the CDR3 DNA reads TGTGCCAGCAGCCAAGTGTTTCCGGGTTTCTATGGCTACACCTTC.